This record concerns one T cell receptor (beta chain) sequence. The data were taken from a study of blood T cell repertoires in COVID-19. Overall study: Italy, Spain and the United States were the sources of the convalescent and acute COVID-19 samples. T cells, B-cell-depleted T cells, or PBMCs provided the cDNA or gDNA that served as material.

The CDR3 is 13 residues long. Germline V gives CDR1 WNHNN, CDR2 SYGVQD (reference sequence). V lost 4 bases to trimming and J lost 4 bases, with 8 bases between them. In the original analysis: Reference gene primer amplification in the assay estimated nucleated cell counts. Method: immunoSEQ multiplex PCR; TCRdb's copy keeps in-frame clones and lacks some. V and J calls and clone size are given by that table; D and trimming were obtained from the DNA. This sample has under 45,000 clones, with 87% found just once. The sequence was collected from a woman of 80 years or more in a cohort sampled during active or convalescent COVID-19. V gene TRBV10-1 combines with J gene TRBJ1-3; D possibly corresponds to TRBD1 (6 bases). The material sequenced was peripheral blood. CDR3 region: CASSAGQGNTIYF. For the CDR3, the DNA is TGCGCCAGCAGTGCAGGACAGGGAAACACCATATATTTT.